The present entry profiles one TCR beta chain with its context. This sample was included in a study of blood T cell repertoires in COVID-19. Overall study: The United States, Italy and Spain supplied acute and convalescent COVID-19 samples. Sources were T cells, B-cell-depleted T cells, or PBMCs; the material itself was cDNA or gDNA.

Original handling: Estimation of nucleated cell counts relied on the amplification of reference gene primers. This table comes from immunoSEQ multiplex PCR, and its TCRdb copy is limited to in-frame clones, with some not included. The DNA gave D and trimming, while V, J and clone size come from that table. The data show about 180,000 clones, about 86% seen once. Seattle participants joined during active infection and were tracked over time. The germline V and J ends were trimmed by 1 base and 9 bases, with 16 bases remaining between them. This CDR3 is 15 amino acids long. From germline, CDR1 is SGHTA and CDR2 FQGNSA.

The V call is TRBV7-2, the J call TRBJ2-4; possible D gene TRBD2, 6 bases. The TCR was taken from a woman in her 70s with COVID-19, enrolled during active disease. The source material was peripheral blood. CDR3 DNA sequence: TGTGCCAGCAGCTTAGGGGGGGAAAGTCGTGGCATTCAGTACTTC. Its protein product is CASSLGGESRGIQYF.